This TCR beta chain was identified during a study of cytomegalovirus exposure and HLA in healthy donors. PCR primers comprised 60 Vbeta and 13 Jbeta primers. As processed by the authors: Later work found approximately 80 million unique TCR beta chains, with some 11 million shared. TCRdb's table, derived via immunoSEQ multiplex PCR, lists solely in-frame clones and lacks some. That table gives V, J and clone size, and the DNA gave D and trimming. The table lists fewer than 250,000 clones, more than 70% of them singletons. The CDR3 sequence is 17 residues long. Germline CDR1 reads SEHNR; CDR2 reads FQNEAQ (reference sequence). Note on this clone: An end of the junction differs from the germline gene, which may be a read error.

The chain is built from TRBV7-9 and TRBJ2-7; 9 bases align to TRBD2. The sample comprised PBMCs. The sequence was collected from a human donor in good health. CDR3 DNA: TGTTCCAGCAGCTTAGAACGCGGACTAGCGCGTAACTACGAGCAGTACTTC. It yields the protein CSSSLERGLARNYEQYF.